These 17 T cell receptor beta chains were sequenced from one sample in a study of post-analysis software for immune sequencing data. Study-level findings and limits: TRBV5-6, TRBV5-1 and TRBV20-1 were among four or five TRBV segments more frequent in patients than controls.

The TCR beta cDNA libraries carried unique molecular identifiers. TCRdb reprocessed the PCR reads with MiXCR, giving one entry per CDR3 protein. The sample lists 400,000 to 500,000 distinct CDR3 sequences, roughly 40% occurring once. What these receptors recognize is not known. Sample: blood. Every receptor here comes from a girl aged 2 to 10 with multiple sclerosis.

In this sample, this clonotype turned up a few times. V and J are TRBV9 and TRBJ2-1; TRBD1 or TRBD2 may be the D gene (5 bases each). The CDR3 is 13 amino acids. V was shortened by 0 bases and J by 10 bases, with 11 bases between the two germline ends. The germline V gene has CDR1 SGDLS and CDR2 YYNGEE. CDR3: CASSVGDGLEQFF. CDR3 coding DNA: TGTGCCAGCAGCGTAGGGGACGGTTTGGAGCAGTTCTTC.

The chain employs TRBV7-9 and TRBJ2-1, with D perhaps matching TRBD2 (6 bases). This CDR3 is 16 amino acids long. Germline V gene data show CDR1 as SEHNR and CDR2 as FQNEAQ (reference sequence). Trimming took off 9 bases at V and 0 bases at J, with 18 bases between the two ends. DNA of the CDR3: TGTGCCAGTATCCGGGGGAACCCGAGCTCCTACAATGAGCAGTTCTTC. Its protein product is CASIRGNPSSYNEQFF.

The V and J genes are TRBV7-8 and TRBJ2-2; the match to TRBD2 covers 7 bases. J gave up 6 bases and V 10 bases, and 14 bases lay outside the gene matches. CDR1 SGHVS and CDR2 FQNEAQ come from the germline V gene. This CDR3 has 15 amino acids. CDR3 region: CATIPLTSRSGELFF. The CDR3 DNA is TGTGCCACCATTCCGTTGACTAGCCGGTCCGGGGAGCTGTTTTTT.

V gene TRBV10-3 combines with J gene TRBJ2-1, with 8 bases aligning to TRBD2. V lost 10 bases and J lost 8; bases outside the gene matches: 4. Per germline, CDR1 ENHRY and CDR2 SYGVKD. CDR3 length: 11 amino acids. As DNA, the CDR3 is TGTGCCACCGGGACTAGGGATGAGCAGTTCTTC. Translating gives CATGTRDEQFF.

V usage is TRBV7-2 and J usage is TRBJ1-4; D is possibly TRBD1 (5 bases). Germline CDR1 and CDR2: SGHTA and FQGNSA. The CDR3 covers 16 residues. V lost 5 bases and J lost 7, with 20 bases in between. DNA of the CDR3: TGTGCCAGCAGCCCGTCCCGGACGGGGCCGGGTGAAAAACTGTTTTTT. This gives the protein CASSPSRTGPGEKLFF.

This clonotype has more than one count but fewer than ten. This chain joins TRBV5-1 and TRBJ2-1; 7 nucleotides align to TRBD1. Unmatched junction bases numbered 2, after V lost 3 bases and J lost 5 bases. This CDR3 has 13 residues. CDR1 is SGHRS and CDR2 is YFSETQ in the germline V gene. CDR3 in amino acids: CASSWTGDNEQFF. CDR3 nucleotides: TGCGCCAGCAGCTGGACAGGAGACAATGAGCAGTTCTTC.

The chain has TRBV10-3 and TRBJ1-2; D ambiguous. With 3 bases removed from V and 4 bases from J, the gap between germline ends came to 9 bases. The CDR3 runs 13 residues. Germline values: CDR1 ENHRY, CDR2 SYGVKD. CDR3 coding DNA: TGTGCCATCAGTGACGAGGGCCCCTATGGCTACACCTTC. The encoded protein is CAISDEGPYGYTF.

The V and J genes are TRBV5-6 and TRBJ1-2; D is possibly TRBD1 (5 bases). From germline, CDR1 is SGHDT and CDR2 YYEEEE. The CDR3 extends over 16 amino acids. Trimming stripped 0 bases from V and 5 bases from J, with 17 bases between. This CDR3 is CASSLEFSRWGYGYTF. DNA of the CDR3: TGTGCCAGCAGCTTGGAATTTTCTCGGTGGGGGTATGGCTACACCTTC.

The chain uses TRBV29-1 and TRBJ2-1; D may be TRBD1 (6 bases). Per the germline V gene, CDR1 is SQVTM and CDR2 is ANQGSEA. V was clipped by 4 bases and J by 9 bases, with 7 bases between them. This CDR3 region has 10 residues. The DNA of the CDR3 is TGCAGCGTTGGAGGGGGTGAGCAGTTCTTC. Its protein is CSVGGGEQFF.

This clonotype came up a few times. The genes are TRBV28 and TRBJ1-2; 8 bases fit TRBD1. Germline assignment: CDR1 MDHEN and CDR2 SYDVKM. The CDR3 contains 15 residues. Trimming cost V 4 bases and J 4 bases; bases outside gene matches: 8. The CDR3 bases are TGTGCCAGCAGTTCGGGACAGGCCCTAAGCTATGGCTACACCTTC. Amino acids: CASSSGQALSYGYTF.

The CDR3 coding sequence is TGTGCCAACAATGAGCAGTTCTTC. Its protein product is CANNEQFF. The chain carries TRBV7-9 and TRBJ2-1; no clear D gene. V was pared by 10 bases and J by 5 bases, with 0 bases between. The CDR3 is 8 residues long. Germline-derived CDR1 and CDR2 are SEHNR and FQNEAQ (reference sequence).

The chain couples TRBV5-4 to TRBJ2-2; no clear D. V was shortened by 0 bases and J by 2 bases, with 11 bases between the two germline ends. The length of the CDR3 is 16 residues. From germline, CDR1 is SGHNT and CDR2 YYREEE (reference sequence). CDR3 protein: CASSLEFGLNTGELFF. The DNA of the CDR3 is TGTGCCAGCAGCTTGGAGTTCGGGCTCAACACCGGGGAGCTGTTTTTT.

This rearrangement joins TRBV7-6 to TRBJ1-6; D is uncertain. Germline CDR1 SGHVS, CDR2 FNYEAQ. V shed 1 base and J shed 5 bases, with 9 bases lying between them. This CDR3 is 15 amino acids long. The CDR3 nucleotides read TGTGCCAGCAGCTTAGAGACCCTAAATAATTCACCCCTCCACTTT. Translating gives CASSLETLNNSPLHF.

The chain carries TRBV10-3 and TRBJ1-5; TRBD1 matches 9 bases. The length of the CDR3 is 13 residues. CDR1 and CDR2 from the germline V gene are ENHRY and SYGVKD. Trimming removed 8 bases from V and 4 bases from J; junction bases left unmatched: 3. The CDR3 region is CAIWGQGNQPQHF. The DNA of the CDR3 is TGTGCCATCTGGGGACAGGGAAATCAGCCCCAGCATTTT.

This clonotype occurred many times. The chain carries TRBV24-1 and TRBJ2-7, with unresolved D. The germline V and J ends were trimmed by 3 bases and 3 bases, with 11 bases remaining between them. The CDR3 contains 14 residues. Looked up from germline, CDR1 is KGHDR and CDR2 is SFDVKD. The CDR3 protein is CATSDQAGRYEQYF. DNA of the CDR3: TGTGCCACCAGTGATCAGGCAGGTCGCTACGAGCAGTACTTC.

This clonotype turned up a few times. CDR3 in amino acids: CASSLETATPQHF. The CDR3 nucleotides are TGTGCCAGCAGCTTAGAGACAGCGACGCCCCAGCATTTT. This chain links TRBV7-9 with TRBJ1-5; perhaps TRBD1 as D (5 bases). The ends were cut back, 1 base at V and 9 bases at J, with 10 bases in the middle. CDR3 length equals 13 residues. The germline V gene has CDR1 SEHNR and CDR2 FQNEAQ (reference sequence).

CDR3 bases: TGTGCCAGCAGGATAGCGGGAGGAGAGACCCAGTACTTC. It translates to CASRIAGGETQYF. The J gene is TRBJ2-5, the V gene TRBV28, with 10 positions matching TRBD2. This CDR3 region has 13 residues. The germline CDR1 and CDR2 sequences are MDHEN and SYDVKM. Unmatched junction bases numbered 2, after V lost 6 bases and J lost 4 bases. The complete variable domain, with remaining parts taken from reference TRBV28 and TRBJ2-5, reads DVKVTQSSRYLVKRTGEKVFLECVQDMDHENMFWYRQDPGLGLRLIYFSYDVKMKEKGDIPEGYSVSREKKERFSLILESASTNQTSMYLCASRIAGGETQYFGPGTRLLVL.